This T cell receptor beta chain was sequenced during a study (dated by TCRdb to 2013 to 2016). Broadly, across the study: The study examined whether tumor-infiltrating Tregs in breast cancer are drawn from blood Tregs or arise in situ by conversion from other CD4+ T cell subsets.

Tregs were isolated as CD4+CD25+CD127-/low cells. Tregs, naive and memory CD4+ T cells from tumor, blood and ipsilateral draining lymph nodes of five breast cancer patients underwent full-length TCR alpha and beta sequencing. Tumor tissue, along with lymph nodes from ipsilateral axillary dissection, was perfused with PBS, minced, and then digested using collagenase I and hyaluronidase. Sorted cell populations were confirmed by FACS to exceed 90% purity. Amplification of full-length TCR variable regions was done by 5' RACE PCR using constant-region reverse primers, and this step was followed by semi-nested PCR with Nested Universal Primer A. Using the ReliaPrep RNA Cell Miniprep System, total RNA was extracted, and the SMARTer RACE 5'/3' Kit was then used to reverse transcribe the RNA into 5'RACE-ready cDNA. Multiplex adaptors were used to barcode the full-length TCR alpha and beta libraries, which were then sequenced on an Illumina MiSeq. The authors processed their data as follows. Sequencing data were pooled across the five patients for each of nine subset-tissue groups and compared by unsupervised clustering of TCR gene usage. Repertoire similarity was calculated with the Morisita-Horn index, weighting shared sequences by their contribution to each repertoire. In TCRdb, the public reads were trimmed at Q25 with fastp and aligned with MiXCR, with productive beta chains retained. All rows with the same CDR3 protein become a single entry with the most common DNA and genes. Here the V and J calls rest on TCRdb's processing, not on the authors' analysis. This sample gives approximately 60,000 distinct CDR3 sequences in total; 20% to 25% of them show up just once. The top ten hold 2.5% to 4% of the sample.

This clonotype was detected a few times. The antigen this receptor binds is unknown. No quality values exist for individual bases; no much larger clone is one base distant. Overall study outcomes, separate from this receptor: The larger-cohort validation was restricted to a single TCR beta V-J rearrangement rather than whole repertoires. The greatest overlap of tumor-infiltrating Treg TCR alpha and beta sequences was with tumor naive CD4+ T cells, followed next by blood naive CD4+ T cells. Tumor memory CD4+ T cell TCR gene usage was found to cluster with blood and lymph node memory CD4+ cells and with lymph node naive CD4+ cells.

The sequence came from a female donor with breast cancer. The sequenced material came from tumor-infiltrating Tregs sorted from the breast tumor.

The bases are TGCGCCAGCAGCAAGAATAGCGGGAGCAACTACAATGAGCAGTTCTTC. Its protein reads: CASSKNSGSNYNEQFF. This chain is built from TRBV5-1 and TRBJ2-1; 9 bases in the junction line up with TRBD2. The germline V gene sets CDR1 to SGHRS and CDR2 to YFSETQ. After removal of 4 bases from V and 3 bases from J, the junction retains 8 bases not matched to a gene. Including cysteine and phenylalanine, the CDR3 has 16 amino acids. The DNA shown is the 48-base CDR3, in frame from base 1.